Sequencing of this TCR beta chain was carried out in a study of CD8 T cells in Susac syndrome. RNA was extracted with the RNeasy kit, and a quantity of roughly 0.45 to 1 ug was reverse transcribed using random hexamers. TCRdb re-called the immunoSEQ multiplex PCR reads with MiXCR, one entry per CDR3 protein. The table shows a few hundred thousand distinct CDR3 sequences, with over 90% occurring only once. Germline V gives CDR1 SEHNR, CDR2 FQNEAQ (reference sequence). This CDR3 region has 14 residues. V was pared by 4 bases and J by 3 bases, with 13 bases between. The patients with Susac syndrome were individuals who fulfilled the recently defined diagnostic criteria for disease that was either definite or probable. Negative isolation yielded CD8+ and CD4+ T cells; FACS enriched TEMRA cells.

Sequenced: CD4+ T cells from PBMCs. The TCR originated in a human donor with Susac syndrome. The rearrangement links TRBV7-9 to TRBJ2-7; D is perhaps TRBD1 (6 bases). The CDR3: CASSSPGQNYEQYF. The CDR3 DNA sequence: TGTGCCAGCAGCTCGCCGGGACAAAACTACGAGCAGTACTTC.